This T cell receptor (beta chain) was sequenced during a study of cytotoxic CD8 clonotypes in ibrutinib-treated CLL. Background on the study: Mean yields were about 260,000 productive templates and some 90,000 productive rearrangements per sample.

Here immunoSEQ multiplex PCR was the method, and the copy in TCRdb shows in-frame clones only, minus some. The sample has over 100,000 clones, 45% to 65% seen once. The study, taken as a whole, reports: Clonality showed a rise at ibrutinib response that reversed toward baseline at progression. Clonality (at baseline) was higher than in age-matched healthy donors and tracked circulating CD8+ T-cell counts.

As to this clone: Its antigen is not known.

The TCR beta libraries used approximately 2 micrograms of genomic DNA that came from cryopreserved PBMCs. This sequence originates from a human donor with chronic lymphocytic leukemia. The sample in question was PBMCs, obtained after 24 months of ibrutinib treatment.

The chain's CDR3 is CASSLQESSPLHF. The CDR3 bases are TGCGCCAGCAGTTTACAGGAGTCTTCACCCCTCCACTTT. This chain joins TRBV5-1 and TRBJ1-6; weak D call: TRBD1 (5 bases). This CDR3 comprises 13 residues. Trimming removed 5 bases from V and 9 bases from J, with 12 bases in between. In germline, CDR1 is SGHRS, CDR2 YFSETQ.